These 26 T cell receptor beta chains came from one sample sequenced in a study of shared clonotypes between healthy human individuals. Some clones are missing from TCRdb's copy, which holds only in-frame ones; the method was immunoSEQ multiplex PCR. The sample holds about 680,000 clones; 60% to 80% are singletons and the top ten take 1.5% to 2%. Sequencing used memory CD4+ T cells sorted from blood. As for subset: CD45RA-negative fraction. The receptors were gathered from a woman aged 30 to 39 in good health.

The V call is TRBV11-3, the J call TRBJ2-3; 7 bases fit TRBD1. CDR1 and CDR2 from the germline V gene are SGHNT and YENEEA. V trimming: 7 bases; J trimming: 2 bases; junction bases outside the gene matches: 6. This CDR3 has 14 residues. The DNA for the CDR3 is TGTGCCAGCAAAGGGGGCTACCTCACAGATACGCAGTATTTT. Its protein product is CASKGGYLTDTQYF.

The chain recombines TRBV4-1 with TRBJ2-7; D unclear. This CDR3 has 15 residues. Trimming shortened V by 1 base and J by 3 bases, and 13 bases separated the two germline ends. The germline gives CDR1 MGHRA, CDR2 YSYEKL. As DNA, the CDR3 is TGCGCCAGCAGCCAAGCGCACACGGAATTCTACGAGCAGTACTTC. Residues: CASSQAHTEFYEQYF.

J is TRBJ2-2 and V is TRBV15, with 8 bases aligning to TRBD1. Trimming at V came to 3 bases and at J to 5 bases, leaving 5 bases not matched to a gene. Looked up from germline, CDR1 is LNHNV and CDR2 is YYDKDF (reference sequence). CDR3 length equals 15 residues. CDR3 residues: CATSSARTGTGELFF. The CDR3 DNA is TGTGCCACCAGCAGCGCGAGGACAGGGACCGGGGAGCTGTTTTTT.

The J gene is TRBJ1-6, the V gene TRBV20-1; D gene unclear. The germline CDR1 and CDR2 sequences are DFQATT and SNEGSKA (reference sequence). The ends were cut back, 6 bases at V and 9 bases at J, with 9 bases in the middle. The CDR3 covers 11 residues. The CDR3 reads CSAGVGSPLHF. The CDR3 nucleotides are TGCAGTGCCGGGGTCGGTTCACCCCTCCACTTT.

The chain couples TRBV9 to TRBJ1-3; D call uncertain. V was clipped by 3 bases and J by 0 bases, with 1 base between them. This CDR3 spans 12 amino acids. Germline CDR1 reads SGDLS; CDR2 reads YYNGEE. CDR3 residues: CASSASGNTIYF. The CDR3 DNA reads as TGTGCCAGCAGCGCCTCTGGAAACACCATATATTTT. Drawing the rest from reference TRBV9 and TRBJ1-3, the complete variable domain is DSGVTQTPKHLITATGQRVTLRCSPRSGDLSVYWYQQSLDQGLQFLIQYYNGEERAKGNILERFSAQQFPDLHSELNLSSLELGDSALYFCASSASGNTIYFGEGSWLTVV.

The chain employs TRBV27 and TRBJ2-7, with 7 nucleotides matching TRBD2. The CDR3 is 18 amino acids. CDR1 and CDR2 (germline): MNHEY, SMNVEV (reference sequence). J lost 4 bases, V lost 4 bases, and 19 bases had no gene match. CDR3 coding DNA: TGTGCCAGCAGTTCGCTATCCCTCGCGAGCGGGATGAGGTACGAGCAGTACTTC. Translation: CASSSLSLASGMRYEQYF.

This clone was seen a single time. This chain joins TRBV10-1 and TRBJ2-2, with D maybe TRBD1 (6 bases). V lost 2 bases and J lost 5, with 12 bases in between. The CDR3 totals 15 residues. CDR1 and CDR2 from the germline V gene are WNHNN and SYGVQD (reference sequence). CDR3 amino acids: CASSEGQGWTGELFF. The CDR3 nucleotides read TGCGCCAGCAGTGAGGGCCAGGGGTGGACCGGGGAGCTGTTTTTT.

The chain couples TRBV2 to TRBJ1-5; D is possibly TRBD1 (5 bases). The V gene's germline CDR1 is SNHLY and CDR2 FYNNEI. The ends were cut back, 3 bases at V and 7 bases at J, with 16 bases in the middle. The CDR3 loop spans 15 amino acids. The DNA of the CDR3 is TGTGCCAGCAGTGACGTCGGGGGTATGGAACAGCCCCAGCATTTT. The encoded protein is CASSDVGGMEQPQHF.

This clone showed up just a few times. The chain employs TRBV29-1 and TRBJ1-1; D gene ambiguous. V shed 3 bases and J shed 3 bases, with 14 bases lying between them. Germline V gives CDR1 SQVTM, CDR2 ANQGSEA. The CDR3 length is 14 residues. DNA of the CDR3: TGCAGCGTTGACGGGGTGGCGTGGGACACTGAAGCTTTCTTT. It codes for CSVDGVAWDTEAFF.

This clone came up a few times. The V call is TRBV18, the J call TRBJ1-1; D is uncertain. The CDR3 totals 15 residues. Trimming took off 0 bases at V and 1 base at J, with 9 bases between the two ends. The V gene's germline CDR1 is KGHSH and CDR2 LQKENI. CDR3 sequence reads: CASSPPDQRNTEAFF. The CDR3 DNA follows: TGTGCCAGCTCACCACCGGACCAGAGGAACACTGAAGCTTTCTTT.

This chain joins TRBV15 and TRBJ2-7; D possibly corresponds to TRBD1 (5 bases). Per germline, CDR1 LNHNV and CDR2 YYDKDF (reference sequence). The CDR3 runs to 14 residues. V was cut by 5 bases and J by 3 bases, with 14 bases left in between. CDR3 in amino acids: CATSSHPTVYEQYF. The DNA for the CDR3 is TGTGCCACCAGCTCCCACCCGACAGTCTACGAGCAGTACTTC.

This clone was picked up many times. The chain joins TRBV2 to TRBJ2-5; 11 bases are shared with TRBD1. The CDR3 covers 14 residues. Germline values: CDR1 SNHLY, CDR2 FYNNEI. Trimming at V came to 9 bases and at J to 4 bases, leaving 7 bases not matched to a gene. The CDR3 reads CASCRTGGGETQYF. In DNA, the CDR3 is TGTGCCAGTTGTAGGACAGGGGGCGGAGAGACCCAGTACTTC.

The chain is built from TRBV19 and TRBJ1-4; D gene uncertain. V was shortened by 9 bases and J by 8 bases, with 13 bases between the two germline ends. The CDR3 totals 12 residues. Germline V gene lookup returns CDR1 LNHDA and CDR2 SQIVND (reference sequence). The CDR3 coding sequence is TGTGCCAGCAACCGGGCGGAGGAAAAACTGTTTTTT. This codes for CASNRAEEKLFF.

The gene calls are TRBV7-9 and TRBJ1-1, with a possible D match to TRBD1 (5 bases). V gave up 8 bases and J gave up 5 bases, with 12 bases separating them. Germline CDR1 reads SEHNR; CDR2 reads FQNEAQ (reference sequence). This CDR3 has 12 residues. CDR3 in DNA: TGTGCCAGCCGAGGGGATTATACTGAAGCTTTCTTT. Its translation is CASRGDYTEAFF.

This clone was counted a few times. In DNA, the CDR3 is TGTGCCAGCAGTTCACACACTGGGAATCCTGAAGCTTTCTTT. Translating it yields CASSSHTGNPEAFF. The gene calls are TRBV27 and TRBJ1-1; D not resolved. The CDR3 runs to 14 residues. With 4 bases removed from V and 6 bases from J, the gap between germline ends came to 15 bases. Looked up from germline, CDR1 is MNHEY and CDR2 is SMNVEV (reference sequence).

The V gene is TRBV5-6, the J gene TRBJ2-1; 7 nucleotides agree with TRBD2. This CDR3 spans 18 amino acids. Germline V gives CDR1 SGHDT, CDR2 YYEEEE. The V gene end was trimmed by 4 bases and the J gene end by 10 bases; junction bases not matched to a gene: 23. The CDR3 nucleotides read TGTGCCAGCAGCCCCCTGGCCCCTGGCGGGAGCTTGAGATACGAGCAGTTCTTC. Protein: CASSPLAPGGSLRYEQFF. Drawing the rest from reference TRBV5-6 and TRBJ2-1, the complete variable domain is DAGVTQSPTHLIKTRGQQVTLRCSPKSGHDTVSWYQQALGQGPQFIFQYYEEEERQRGNFPDRFSGHQFPNYSSELNVNALLLGDSALYLCASSPLAPGGSLRYEQFFGPGTRLTVL.

Points on this clone: Other DNA variants within this sample encode the same CDR3. This sequence joins TRBV18 and TRBJ1-2; D is undetermined. Germline CDR1 and CDR2: KGHSH and LQKENI. The CDR3 length is 14 residues. Trimming left V 0 bases short and J 2 bases short, with 7 bases between. The DNA of the CDR3 is TGTGCCAGCTCACCACCGGGAGGCAACTATGGCTACACCTTC. Residues: CASSPPGGNYGYTF.

CDR3 sequence (DNA): TGTGCCAGCAGCGTAAACGCTCCGGGACAGACCTCTTTCGGAGCTTTCTTT. It specifies CASSVNAPGQTSFGAFF. This chain connects TRBV7-9 to TRBJ1-1, with TRBD1 identical over 7 bases. The V gene end was trimmed by 5 bases and the J gene end by 10 bases; junction bases not matched to a gene: 22. This CDR3 is built from 17 residues. Germline loops: CDR1 SEHNR, CDR2 FQNEAQ (reference sequence). Full variable domain (outside the CDR3, taken from reference TRBV7-9 and TRBJ1-1): DTGVSQNPRHKITKRGQNVTFRCDPISEHNRLYWYRQTLGQGPEFLTYFQNEAQLEKSRLLSDRFSAERPKGSFSTLEIQRTEQGDSAMYLCASSVNAPGQTSFGAFFGQGTRLTVV.

V and J are TRBV28 and TRBJ2-7; 7 bases align to TRBD2. V dropped 5 bases and J dropped 2; count of bases not matched to a gene: 6. Germline V CDR1 and CDR2: MDHEN, SYDVKM. The CDR3 consists of 14 residues. The DNA of the CDR3 is TGTGCCAGCAGTAGGGGAGGGTTGGCCTACGAGCAGTACTTC. It yields the protein CASSRGGLAYEQYF.

CDR3 nucleotide sequence: TGCGCCAGCAGCTATTTGCCCGGGACTAGCGGGAGGACCGGGGAGCTGTTTTTT. Its protein is CASSYLPGTSGRTGELFF. The chain employs TRBV5-1 and TRBJ2-2; TRBD2 aligns across 15 bases. Looked up from germline, CDR1 is SGHRS and CDR2 is YFSETQ. Trimming cost V 3 bases and J 5 bases; bases outside gene matches: 8. The CDR3 contains 18 residues.

The chain has TRBV10-3 and TRBJ2-7; 7 bases fit TRBD2. Losses at the gene ends were 8 bases for V and 0 bases for J; bases not matched to a gene: 4. The CDR3 totals 13 residues. Per the germline V gene, CDR1 is ENHRY and CDR2 is SYGVKD. CDR3 in DNA: TGTGCCATCTGCCCTAGCGGCTCCTACGAGCAGTACTTC. This sequence encodes CAICPSGSYEQYF.

CDR3 nucleotides: TGTGCCAGCAGCAAACGGAGGGGGGCCGCCTACGAGCAGTACTTC. This codes for CASSKRRGAAYEQYF. The V call is TRBV21-1, the J call TRBJ2-7. TRBV21-1 is reported as a pseudogene. The CDR3 consists of 15 residues.

This chain connects TRBV7-3 to TRBJ1-1; weak D call: TRBD1 (6 bases). V was trimmed by 2 bases and J by 2 bases, leaving 12 bases between them. CDR3 size: 15 residues. CDR1 and CDR2 from the germline V gene are SGHTA and FQGTGA. The CDR3: CASSLGGLLNTEAFF. The CDR3, as DNA: TGTGCCAGCAGCTTAGGGGGGCTGCTCAACACTGAAGCTTTCTTT.

The chain uses TRBV18 and TRBJ1-1; D ambiguous. CDR1 is KGHSH, CDR2 LQKENI, per germline. The CDR3 runs 18 residues. V was pared by 3 bases and J by 0 bases, with 20 bases between. CDR3 in amino acids: CASSPGVGGSRMNTEAFF. The CDR3 DNA sequence: TGTGCCAGCTCACCCGGGGTAGGCGGTAGCCGGATGAACACTGAAGCTTTCTTT.

This sequence joins TRBV23-1 and TRBJ2-7; D perhaps matches TRBD2 (5 bases). TRBV23-1 is sorted into the ORF group, with uncertain function. The ends were cut back, 0 bases at V and 3 bases at J, with 9 bases in the middle. The CDR3 has 14 residues. CDR3 region: CASSQSGRYYEQYF. Written as DNA, the CDR3 is TGCGCCAGCAGTCAATCGGGGAGATACTACGAGCAGTACTTC.

This clone was seen only a few times. The gene calls are TRBV19 and TRBJ2-7, with 11 positions matching TRBD2. V was clipped by 3 bases and J by 6 bases; unmatched bases: 7. CDR3 size: 15 residues. Germline lookup yields CDR1 LNHDA and CDR2 SQIVND (reference sequence). The CDR3 sequence: CASSIELAGDGEQYF. CDR3 bases: TGTGCCAGTAGTATTGAACTAGCGGGAGACGGCGAGCAGTACTTC.